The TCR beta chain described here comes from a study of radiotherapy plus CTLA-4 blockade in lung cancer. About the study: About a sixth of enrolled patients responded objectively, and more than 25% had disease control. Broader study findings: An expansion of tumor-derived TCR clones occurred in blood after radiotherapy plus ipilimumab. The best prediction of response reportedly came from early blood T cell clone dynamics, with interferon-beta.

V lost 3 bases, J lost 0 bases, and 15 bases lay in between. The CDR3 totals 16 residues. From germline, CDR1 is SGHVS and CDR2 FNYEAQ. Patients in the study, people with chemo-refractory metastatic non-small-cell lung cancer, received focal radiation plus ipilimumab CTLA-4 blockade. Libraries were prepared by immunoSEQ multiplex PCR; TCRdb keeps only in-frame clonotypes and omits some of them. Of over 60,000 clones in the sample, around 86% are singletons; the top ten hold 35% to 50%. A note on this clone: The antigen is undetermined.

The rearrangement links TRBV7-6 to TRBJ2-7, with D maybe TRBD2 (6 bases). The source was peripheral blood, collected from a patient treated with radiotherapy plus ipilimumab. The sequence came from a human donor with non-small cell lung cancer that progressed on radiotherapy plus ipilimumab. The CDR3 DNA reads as TGTGCCAGCAGCTTGCGGGGAGCCCCGAGCTCCTACGAGCAGTACTTC. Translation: CASSLRGAPSSYEQYF.